This T cell receptor beta chain was recovered during a study of T-cell memory formation after mild COVID-19. Findings and limits, study-wide: The study found balanced CD4/CD8 in clones contracting day 15 to 85 and a CD4+ lean in later expanders. CD4+ contracting clones were found mainly in CM and EM, and CD8+ ones in EMRA.

With 4 bases clipped from V and 6 bases from J, the junction kept 7 bases outside the gene matches. The CDR3 loop spans 14 amino acids. Germline loops: CDR1 MNHEY, CDR2 SVGAGI. Barcoded TCR alpha and TCR beta cDNA libraries with UMIs came from 5'RACE using constant-segment primers. TCRdb processed the 5' RACE reads anew with MiXCR; each CDR3 protein has one entry. The repertoire holds hundreds of thousands of distinct CDR3 sequences, with 18% as singletons. This clonotype has more than one count but fewer than ten. The antigen remains unidentified. What was sequenced was PBMCs or a T cell subset sorted from them (not recorded which). The genes are TRBV6-5 and TRBJ2-3, with 7 positions matching TRBD2. The TCR was taken from an adult woman who had mild COVID-19 (a few samples of this study predate the infection). Cell type and time point are not known. The CDR3: CASSFAGRGDTQYF. CDR3 DNA: TGTGCCAGCAGTTTTGCCGGGCGGGGGGATACGCAGTATTTT.